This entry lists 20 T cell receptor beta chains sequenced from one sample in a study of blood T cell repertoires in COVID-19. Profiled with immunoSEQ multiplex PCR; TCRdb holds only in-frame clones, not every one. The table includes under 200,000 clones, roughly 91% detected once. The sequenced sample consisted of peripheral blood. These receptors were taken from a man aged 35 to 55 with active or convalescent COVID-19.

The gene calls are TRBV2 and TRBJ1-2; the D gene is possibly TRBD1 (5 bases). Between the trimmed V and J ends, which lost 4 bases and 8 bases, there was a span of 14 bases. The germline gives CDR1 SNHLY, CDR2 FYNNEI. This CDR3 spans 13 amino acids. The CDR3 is CASSVGPDQGYTF. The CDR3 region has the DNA TGTGCCAGCAGTGTGGGGCCGGATCAAGGCTACACCTTC. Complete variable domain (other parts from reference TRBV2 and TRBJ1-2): EPEVTQTPSHQVTQMGQEVILRCVPISNHLYFYWYRQILGQKVEFLVSFYNNEISEKSEIFDDQFSVERPDGSNFTLKIRSTKLEDSAMYFCASSVGPDQGYTFGSGTRLTVV.

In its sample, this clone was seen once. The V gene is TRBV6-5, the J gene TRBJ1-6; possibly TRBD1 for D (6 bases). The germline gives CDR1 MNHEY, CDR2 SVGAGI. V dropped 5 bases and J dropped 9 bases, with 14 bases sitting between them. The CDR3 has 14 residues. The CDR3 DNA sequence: TGTGCCAGCAGTCCCCCCTCCAGGGGTTCACCCCTCCACTTT. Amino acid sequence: CASSPPSRGSPLHF.

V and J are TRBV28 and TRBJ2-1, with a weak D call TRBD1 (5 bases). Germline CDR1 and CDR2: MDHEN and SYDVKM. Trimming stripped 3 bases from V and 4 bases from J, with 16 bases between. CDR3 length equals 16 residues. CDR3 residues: CASSFYTAGRYNEQFF. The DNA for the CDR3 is TGTGCCAGCAGTTTCTACACGGCAGGGCGATACAATGAGCAGTTCTTC.

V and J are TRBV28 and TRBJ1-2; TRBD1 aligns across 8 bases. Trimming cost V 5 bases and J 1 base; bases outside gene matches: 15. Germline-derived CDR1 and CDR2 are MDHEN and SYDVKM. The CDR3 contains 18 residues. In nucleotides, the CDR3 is TGTGCCAGCAGTAGTACACAGAAGGACAGGGTGGGTAACTATGGCTACACCTTC. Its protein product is CASSSTQKDRVGNYGYTF.

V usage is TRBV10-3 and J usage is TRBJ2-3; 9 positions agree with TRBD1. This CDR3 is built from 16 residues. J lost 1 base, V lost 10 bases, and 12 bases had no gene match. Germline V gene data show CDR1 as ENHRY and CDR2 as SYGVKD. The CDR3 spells CANSNPDRGGTDTQYF. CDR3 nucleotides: TGTGCCAACTCAAACCCGGACAGGGGAGGCACAGATACGCAGTATTTT.

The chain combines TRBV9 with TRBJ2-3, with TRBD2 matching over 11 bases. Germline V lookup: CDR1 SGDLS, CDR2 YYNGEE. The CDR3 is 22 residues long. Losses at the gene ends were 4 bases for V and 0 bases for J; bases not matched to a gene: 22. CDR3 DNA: TGTGCCAGCAGCTCCTCCGAGGGGGCAAGGGCTAGCGGGGGGCGAAGCACAGATACGCAGTATTTT. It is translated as CASSSSEGARASGGRSTDTQYF.

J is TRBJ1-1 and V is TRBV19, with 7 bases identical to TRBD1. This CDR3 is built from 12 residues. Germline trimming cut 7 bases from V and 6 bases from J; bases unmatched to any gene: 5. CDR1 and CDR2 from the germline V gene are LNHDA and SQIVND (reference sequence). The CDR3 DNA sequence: TGTGCCAGTATGACAGGGCTATCTGAAGCTTTCTTT. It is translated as CASMTGLSEAFF.

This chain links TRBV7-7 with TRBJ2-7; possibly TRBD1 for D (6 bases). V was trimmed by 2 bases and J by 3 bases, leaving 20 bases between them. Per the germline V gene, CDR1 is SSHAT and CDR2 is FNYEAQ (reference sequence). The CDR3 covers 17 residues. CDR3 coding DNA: TGTGCCAGCAGCTTACGCCCCCCGAACAGGGTTGACTACGAGCAGTACTTC. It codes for CASSLRPPNRVDYEQYF.

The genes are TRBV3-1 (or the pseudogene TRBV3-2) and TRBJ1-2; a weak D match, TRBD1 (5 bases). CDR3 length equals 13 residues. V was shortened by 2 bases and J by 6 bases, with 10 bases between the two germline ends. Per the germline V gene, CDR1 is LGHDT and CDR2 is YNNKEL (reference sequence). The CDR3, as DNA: TGTGCCAGCAGCCAATTTTCAGGGAATGGCTACACCTTC. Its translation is CASSQFSGNGYTF.

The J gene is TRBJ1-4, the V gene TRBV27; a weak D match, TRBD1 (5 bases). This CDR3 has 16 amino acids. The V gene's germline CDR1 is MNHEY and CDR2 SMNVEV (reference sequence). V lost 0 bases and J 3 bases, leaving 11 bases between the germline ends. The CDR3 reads CASSLSQGRANEKLFF. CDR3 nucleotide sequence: TGTGCCAGCAGTTTATCCCAGGGTAGGGCTAATGAAAAACTGTTTTTT.

CDR3 DNA: TGTGCCAGCAGCCAAGAACACCCCCGTCTTAACACCGGGGAGCTGTTTTTT. This codes for CASSQEHPRLNTGELFF. The V call is TRBV3-1 (or the pseudogene TRBV3-2), the J call TRBJ2-2; no clear D gene. The CDR3 has 17 amino acids. V was shortened by 0 bases and J by 2 bases, with 13 bases between the two germline ends. Per germline, CDR1 LGHDT and CDR2 YNNKEL (reference sequence).

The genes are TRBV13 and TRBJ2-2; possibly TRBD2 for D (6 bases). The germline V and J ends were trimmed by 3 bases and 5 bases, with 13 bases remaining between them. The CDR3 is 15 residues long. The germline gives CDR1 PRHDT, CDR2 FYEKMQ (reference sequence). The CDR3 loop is CASSLAGHQTGELFF. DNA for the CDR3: TGTGCCAGCAGCTTGGCGGGGCATCAAACCGGGGAGCTGTTTTTT.

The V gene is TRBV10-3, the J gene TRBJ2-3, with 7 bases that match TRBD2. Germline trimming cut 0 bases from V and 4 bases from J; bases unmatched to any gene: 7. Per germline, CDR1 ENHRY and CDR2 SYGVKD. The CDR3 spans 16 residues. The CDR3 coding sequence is TGTGCCATCAGTGAGTCTCGCGGGAGTCGGGCAGATACGCAGTATTTT. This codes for CAISESRGSRADTQYF.

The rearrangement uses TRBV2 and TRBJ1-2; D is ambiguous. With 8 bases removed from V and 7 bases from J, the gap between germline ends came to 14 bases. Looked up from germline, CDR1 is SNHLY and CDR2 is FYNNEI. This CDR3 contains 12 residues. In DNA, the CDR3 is TGTGCCAGCTCCGGGAGTCTCGGTGGCTACACCTTC. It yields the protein CASSGSLGGYTF.

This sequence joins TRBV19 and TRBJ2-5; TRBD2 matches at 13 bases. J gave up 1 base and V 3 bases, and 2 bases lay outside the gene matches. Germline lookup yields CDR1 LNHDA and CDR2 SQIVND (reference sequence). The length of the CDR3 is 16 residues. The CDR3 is CASSMGLAGIQETQYF. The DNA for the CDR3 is TGTGCCAGTAGTATGGGACTAGCGGGGATCCAAGAGACCCAGTACTTC.

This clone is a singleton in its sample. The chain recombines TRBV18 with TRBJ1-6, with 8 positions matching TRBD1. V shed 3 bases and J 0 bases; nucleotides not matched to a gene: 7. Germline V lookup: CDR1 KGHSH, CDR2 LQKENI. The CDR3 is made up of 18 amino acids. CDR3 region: CASSPTDRGSSYNSPLHF. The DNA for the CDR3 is TGTGCCAGCTCACCCACAGACAGGGGCAGCTCCTATAATTCACCCCTCCACTTT.

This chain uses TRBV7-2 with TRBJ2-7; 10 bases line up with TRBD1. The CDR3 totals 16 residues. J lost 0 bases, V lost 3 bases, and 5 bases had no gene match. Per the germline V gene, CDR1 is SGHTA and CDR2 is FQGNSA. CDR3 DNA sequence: TGTGCCAGCAGCTTGGCAGGGACAGGGGCCTCCTACGAGCAGTACTTC. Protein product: CASSLAGTGASYEQYF.

The CDR3 bases are TGTGCCAGCAGCTCCTACACCGCGGGGTGGGAGACCCAGTACTTC. As protein: CASSSYTAGWETQYF. The V call is TRBV11-1, the J call TRBJ2-5; TRBD2 might be the D (6 bases). V was pared by 4 bases and J by 5 bases, with 17 bases between. From germline, CDR1 is SGHAT and CDR2 FQDESV (reference sequence). The CDR3 loop spans 15 amino acids. Using reference TRBV11-1 and TRBJ2-5 for the parts outside the CDR3, the full variable domain is EAEVAQSPRYKITEKSQAVAFWCDPISGHATLYWYRQILGQGPELLVQFQDESVVDDSQLPKDRFSAERLKGVDSTLKIQPAELGDSAMYLCASSSYTAGWETQYFGPGTRLLVL.

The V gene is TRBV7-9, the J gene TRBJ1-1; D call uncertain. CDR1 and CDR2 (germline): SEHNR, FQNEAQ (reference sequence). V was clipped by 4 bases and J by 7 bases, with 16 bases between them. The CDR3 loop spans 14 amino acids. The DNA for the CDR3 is TGTGCCAGCAGCTCCGATTCGCCCCCTAATGAAGCTTTCTTT. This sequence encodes CASSSDSPPNEAFF.

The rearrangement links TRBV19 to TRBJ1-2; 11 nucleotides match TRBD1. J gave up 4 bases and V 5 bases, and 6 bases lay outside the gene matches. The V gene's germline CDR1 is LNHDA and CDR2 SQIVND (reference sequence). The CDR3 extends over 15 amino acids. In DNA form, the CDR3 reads TGTGCCAGTAGTCCTCGGACAGGGGGCAGCTATGGCTACACCTTC. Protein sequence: CASSPRTGGSYGYTF.